This T cell receptor beta chain was profiled in a study of cytomegalovirus exposure and HLA in healthy donors. 13 Jbeta primers and 60 Vbeta primers were used for the PCR. TCRdb keeps only in-frame clones here, not all; method: immunoSEQ multiplex PCR. This sample's table reports tens of thousands of clones. Sequenced input: PBMCs. This TCR came from a man between 35 and 55 years old in good health and CMV-seronegative.

CDR3 sequence reads: CASSYSIQGGSETQYF. CDR3 DNA sequence: TGTGCCAGCAGTTACTCGATTCAGGGGGGATCGGAGACCCAGTACTTC. The genes are TRBV6-5 and TRBJ2-5; a weak D match, TRBD1 (7 bases). CDR1 is MNHEY, CDR2 SVGAGI, per germline. The length of the CDR3 is 16 residues. With 0 bases removed from V and 5 bases from J, the gap between germline ends came to 16 bases.